This TCR beta chain emerged from a study of CD8 T cells in ankylosing spondylitis (dated 2017 in TCRdb). For the wider study: The study profiled T cell receptor beta repertoires in healthy donors and ankylosing spondylitis patients to find disease-linked TCR variants. The whole study cohort included roughly 110 healthy donors and around 25 ankylosing spondylitis patients. Peripheral blood samples were taken, and synovial fluid was additionally collected from ankylosing spondylitis patients.

Relative to germline, V is missing 5 bases and J is missing 7 bases, with 6 bases of the junction outside any gene match. From the cysteine up to the phenylalanine, the CDR3 has a length of 14 residues. Left in the record is the CDR3 DNA by itself, 42 bases read in frame from the first base. Sequencing was performed on an Illumina HiSeq 2500. Quantitative 5'-RACE with molecular barcodes was the method used to prepare the TCR beta libraries. As for how the authors treated the data: A new computational method, built on a probabilistic model of VDJ rearrangement, was used to identify disease-linked TCR variants. TCRdb reanalyzed the raw reads on its own, using fastp at Q25 for trimming and MiXCR for clone calling, and kept in-frame beta chains. Identical CDR3 protein sequences are pooled into one entry, listed with their most common genes and DNA. V and J calls and clone size were set by TCRdb, not the authors. A total of just over 350,000 distinct CDR3 sequences appear in this sample, roughly 20% of them only once. The ten largest clones take up approximately 14% of the sample.

General conclusions and limits of the study: Some of the motif variants had been reported before in the synovial fluid and blood of reactive arthritis patients, a finding that suggests common disease-initiation mechanisms. A TCR beta motif made up of several highly homologous amino acid variants appeared to be characteristic of blood from ankylosing spondylitis patients. According to the report, matched synovial fluid samples from ankylosing spondylitis patients were significantly enriched for the disease-linked clones. The disease-linked clones had a CD8+ phenotype and were found at relatively low frequencies in peripheral blood.

Points on this clonotype: Its antigen is not yet known. Base qualities are missing; no much larger clone stands one base away.

The rearrangement joined TRBV12-3 or TRBV12-4 to TRBJ2-1, and 9 junctional nucleotides match TRBD1. This clonotype was sampled from a male donor with ankylosing spondylitis or in good health (not recorded which). Sequencing input: blood, either unsorted or a sorted T cell fraction (not recorded which). CDR3 region: CASSLDRGGNEQFF. The bases read TGTGCCAGCAGTCTGGACAGGGGAGGAAATGAGCAGTTCTTC.